This T cell receptor beta chain was observed in a study of patients and donors after allogeneic stem cell transplantation. TCRdb used MiXCR to reprocess the RT-PCR reads, holding one entry per CDR3 protein. The table includes approximately 57,000 distinct CDR3 sequences, roughly 14% detected once. The sample comprised blood, either unsorted or a sorted T cell fraction (not recorded which). This sequence originates from a human donor who was either an allogeneic HSCT recipient or a stem cell or donor lymphocyte infusion donor (not recorded which). It is not recorded whose cells these are; they may come from a transplant donor.

The CDR3 sequence is CATGEGAHSNEQFF. The CDR3 nucleotides read TGCGCCACGGGGGAAGGGGCGCACAGCAATGAGCAGTTCTTC. The chain links TRBV5-1 to TRBJ2-1; D possibly corresponds to TRBD2 (6 bases). The V gene lost 9 bases and the J gene lost 6 bases, with 19 bases spanning the gap. The CDR3 sequence is 14 residues long. Germline V gene lookup returns CDR1 SGHRS and CDR2 YFSETQ.